The clone carrying this T cell receptor beta chain has a handful of counts. Its specificity is not known. This specimen belongs to a study of early T cells in non-severe SARS-CoV-2 infection. At the level of the study: The chains were unpaired, and the sequenced material was bulk RNA from unsorted whole blood. The study's findings and limits: Sequences matched to VDJdb favored anti-spike CD8 responses, while private and CD4 specificities were missed.

Attachment of unique molecular identifiers was made to individual cDNA molecules. TCRdb passed the 5' RACE reads through MiXCR, listing each CDR3 protein once. Here the sample spans about 60,000 distinct CDR3 sequences, 20% being singletons. CDR3 length: 16 amino acids. Germline V gene lookup returns CDR1 LGHNA and CDR2 YNFKEQ. The V gene lost 0 bases and the J gene lost 7 bases, with 13 bases spanning the gap. The clonotype comes from an adult who was a healthcare worker with PCR-confirmed SARS-CoV-2 infection or an uninfected control (not recorded which). The material sequenced was whole blood, taken at baseline. The chain joins TRBV4-2 to TRBJ1-6; D gene unclear. The CDR3 DNA reads TGTGCCAGCAGCCAAGATTCGGGGATGGGAAATTCACCCCTCCACTTT. Translating it yields CASSQDSGMGNSPLHF.